Given below is one T cell receptor beta chain in context. No antigen is known for it. Donors had no recently reported acute infections or vaccinations and were HIV-negative. The sample originates from a study of shared clonotypes between healthy human individuals. Study as a whole: With ages of 18 to 49, the donors were a couple of women and a few men.

Each sorted subset replicate got 200 ng genomic DNA, 25,000 to 35,000 genomes. Repertoires were generated with immunoSEQ multiplex PCR, while TCRdb's copy carries only in-frame clones and drops some. This table has 1,100,000 or so clones, 75% to 80% appearing once. Study observations and caveats: Clonotype sharing across donors was expected to vary with sequencing depth.

The sequence derives from a man aged 18-30 years in good health. Some clones in this sample may be carry-over from other donors' samples. Sequencing was performed on memory CD4+ T cells from PBMCs. This sample's subset: CD45RA-negative fraction.

The CDR3 is CASVKGATGGANTGELFF. CDR3 coding DNA: TGTGCCAGCGTAAAGGGGGCGACAGGGGGCGCGAACACCGGGGAGCTGTTTTTT. This chain links TRBV7-9 with TRBJ2-2; 10 bases are a match to TRBD1. The CDR3 is 18 residues long. Germline V gene sequence: CDR1 SEHNR, CDR2 FQNEAQ (reference sequence). With V trimmed by 8 bases and J by 0 bases, 12 bases remained unmatched.